This T cell receptor beta chain was identified during a study of blood T cell repertoires in COVID-19. Some clones are missing from TCRdb's copy, which holds only in-frame ones; the method was immunoSEQ multiplex PCR. The sample shows hundreds of thousands of clones, about 85% of them seen only once. The CDR3 consists of 15 residues. Germline-derived CDR1 and CDR2 are MRHNA and SNTAGT. Trimming left V 0 bases short and J 1 base short, with 6 bases between. This clone was counted ten times or more. V usage is TRBV6-4 and J usage is TRBJ2-2; D might be TRBD2 (6 bases). The receptor was derived from a woman under 30 who had recovered from COVID-19. Sequencing was performed on peripheral blood. CDR3 coding DNA: TGTGCCAGCAGTGACTCTAGCGGGAACACCGGGGAGCTGTTTTTT. Its protein product is CASSDSSGNTGELFF.